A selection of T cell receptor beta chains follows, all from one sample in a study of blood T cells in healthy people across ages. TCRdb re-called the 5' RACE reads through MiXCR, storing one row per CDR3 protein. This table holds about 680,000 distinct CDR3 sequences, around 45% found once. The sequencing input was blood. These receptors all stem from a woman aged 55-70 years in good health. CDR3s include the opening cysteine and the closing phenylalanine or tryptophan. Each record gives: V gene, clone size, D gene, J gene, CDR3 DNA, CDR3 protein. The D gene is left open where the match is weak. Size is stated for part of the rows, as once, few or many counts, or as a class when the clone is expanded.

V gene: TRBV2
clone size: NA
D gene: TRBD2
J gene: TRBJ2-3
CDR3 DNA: TGTGCCAGCAGTGAACAGCGGGGTAGAGGCACAGATACGCAGTATTTT
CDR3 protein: CASSEQRGRGTDTQYF

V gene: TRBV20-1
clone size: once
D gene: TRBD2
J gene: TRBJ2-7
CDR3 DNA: TGCAGTGCTAGCCGACTAGCGGGAGAGTACGAGCAGTACTTC
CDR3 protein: CSASRLAGEYEQYF

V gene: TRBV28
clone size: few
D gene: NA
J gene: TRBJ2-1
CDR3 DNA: TGTGCCAGCAGTCCCCTGTTATGGGAGAGCTCCTACAATGAGCAGTTCTTC
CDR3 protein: CASSPLLWESSYNEQFF

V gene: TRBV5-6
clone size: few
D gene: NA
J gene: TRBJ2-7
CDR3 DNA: TGTGCCAGCAGCTTAAGCGACGGACCCTACGAGCAGTACTTC
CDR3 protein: CASSLSDGPYEQYF

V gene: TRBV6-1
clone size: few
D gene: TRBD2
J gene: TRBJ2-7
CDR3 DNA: TGTGCCAGCAGTCCGACTAGCGAAACCTACGAGCAGTACTTC
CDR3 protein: CASSPTSETYEQYF

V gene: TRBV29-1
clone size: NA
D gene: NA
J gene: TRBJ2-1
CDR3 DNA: TGCAGCGTTGAGAGGTCCGGGAATGAGCAGTTCTTC
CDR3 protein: CSVERSGNEQFF

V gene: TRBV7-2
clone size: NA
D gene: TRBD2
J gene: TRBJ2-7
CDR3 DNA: TGTGCCAGCAGCTTGGATGTAGCGGGAGGGCCACGGGCCTACGAGCAGTACTTC
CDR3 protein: CASSLDVAGGPRAYEQYF

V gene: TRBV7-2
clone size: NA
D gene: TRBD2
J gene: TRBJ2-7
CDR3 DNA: TGTGCCAGCAGGCCTGGGACAGGGACTAGCGGGAGGCCTACCTACGAGCAGTACTTC
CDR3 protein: CASRPGTGTSGRPTYEQYF

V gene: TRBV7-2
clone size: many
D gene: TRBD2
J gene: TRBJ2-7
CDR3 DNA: TGTGCCAGCAGCTCAACTAGCGGGAGGTACGAGCAGTACTTC
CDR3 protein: CASSSTSGRYEQYF

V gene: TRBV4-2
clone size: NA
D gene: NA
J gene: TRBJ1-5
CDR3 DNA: TGTGCCAGCAGCCAAGATCAATGGGGAATCAATCAGCCCCAGCATTTT
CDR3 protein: CASSQDQWGINQPQHF

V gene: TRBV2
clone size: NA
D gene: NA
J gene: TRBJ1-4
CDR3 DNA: TGTGCCGGCAGTGGGGAGACGTATGAAAAACTGTTTTTT
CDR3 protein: CAGSGETYEKLFF

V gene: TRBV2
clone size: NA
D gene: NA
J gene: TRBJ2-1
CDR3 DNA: TGTGCCAGCAGTGAAGGTGGGCACAATGAGCAGTTCTTC
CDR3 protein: CASSEGGHNEQFF

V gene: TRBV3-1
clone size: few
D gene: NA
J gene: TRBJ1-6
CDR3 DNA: TGTGCCAGCAGCCACAGGGACGGATATTCACCCCTCCACTTT
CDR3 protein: CASSHRDGYSPLHF

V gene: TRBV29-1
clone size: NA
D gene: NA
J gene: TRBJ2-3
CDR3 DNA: TGCAGCGTTGCTACGGGAGTGGGAGATACGCAGTATTTT
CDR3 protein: CSVATGVGDTQYF

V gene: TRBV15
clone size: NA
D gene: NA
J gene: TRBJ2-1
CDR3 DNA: TGTGCCACCAGATGGACAGTCAATACAAATGAGCAGTTCTTC
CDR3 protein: CATRWTVNTNEQFF

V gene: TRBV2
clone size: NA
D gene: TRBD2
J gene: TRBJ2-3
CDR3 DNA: TGTGCCAGCTTAGGACTAGCGCCAGATACGCAGTATTTT
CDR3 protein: CASLGLAPDTQYF

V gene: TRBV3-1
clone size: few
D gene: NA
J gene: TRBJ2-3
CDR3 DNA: TGTGCCAGCAGCCAAGTCGGGACTGGTTCGAAGGATACGCAGTATTTT
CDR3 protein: CASSQVGTGSKDTQYF

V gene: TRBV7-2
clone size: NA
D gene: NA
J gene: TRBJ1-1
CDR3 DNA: TGTGCCAGCAGCTACCCTGAGGCAGGGACTGAAGCTTTCTTT
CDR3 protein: CASSYPEAGTEAFF

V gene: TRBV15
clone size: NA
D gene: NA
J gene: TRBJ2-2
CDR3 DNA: TGTGCCACCAGCAGAGCTTCAAGGACCGGGGAGCTGTTTTTT
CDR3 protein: CATSRASRTGELFF

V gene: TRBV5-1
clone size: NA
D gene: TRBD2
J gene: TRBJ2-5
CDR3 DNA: TGCGCCAGCAGTATTCGTACGGGAGGATCGAACAATGAGCAGTACTTC
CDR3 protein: CASSIRTGGSNNEQYF

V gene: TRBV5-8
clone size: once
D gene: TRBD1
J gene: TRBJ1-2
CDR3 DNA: TGTGCCAGCAGCTTGAGGGGGCTTAGCTATGGCTACACCTTC
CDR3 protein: CASSLRGLSYGYTF

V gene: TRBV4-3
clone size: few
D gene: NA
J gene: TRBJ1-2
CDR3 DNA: TGCGCCAGCAGCCAGAGGGGTGGCTATGGCTACACCTTC
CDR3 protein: CASSQRGGYGYTF

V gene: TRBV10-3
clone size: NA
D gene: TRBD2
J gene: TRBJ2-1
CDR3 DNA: TGTGCCATCAGTATATATCCCGGGACTAGCGGGAAAGGGAATGAGCAGTTCTTC
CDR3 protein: CAISIYPGTSGKGNEQFF

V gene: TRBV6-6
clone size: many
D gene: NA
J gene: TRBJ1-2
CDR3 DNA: TGTGCCAGCAGTTACTCCGGGAGGAACTATGGCTACACCTTC
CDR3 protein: CASSYSGRNYGYTF

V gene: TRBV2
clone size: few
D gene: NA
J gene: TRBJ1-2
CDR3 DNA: TGTGCCAGCAGGGTCTGGGGGGCTGGCTACACCTTC
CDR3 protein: CASRVWGAGYTF

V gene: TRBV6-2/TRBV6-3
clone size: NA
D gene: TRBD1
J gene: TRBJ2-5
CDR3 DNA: TGTGCCAGCAGCCAAACAATTGCCTGGGACAGGGTGAAGACCCAGTACTTC
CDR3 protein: CASSQTIAWDRVKTQYF

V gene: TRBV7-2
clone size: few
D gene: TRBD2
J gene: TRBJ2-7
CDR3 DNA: TGTGCCAGCGGGCCGTCCCGTCCTAGCGGGAGCTACGAGCAGTACTTC
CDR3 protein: CASGPSRPSGSYEQYF

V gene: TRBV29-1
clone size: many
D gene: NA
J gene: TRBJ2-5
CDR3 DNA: TGCAGCGTTGATGGAGGGAGCGAGACCCAGTACTTC
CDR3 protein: CSVDGGSETQYF

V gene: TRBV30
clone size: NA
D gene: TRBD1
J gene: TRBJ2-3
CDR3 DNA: TGTGCCTGGAGCACCGACAGGGTCAGACCAGATACGCAGTATTTT
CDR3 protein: CAWSTDRVRPDTQYF

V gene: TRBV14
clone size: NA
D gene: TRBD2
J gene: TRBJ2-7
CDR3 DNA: TGTGCCAGCAGCCCAGCCGGGGAGGGACTAGCGGACTACGAGCAGTACTTC
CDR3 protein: CASSPAGEGLADYEQYF

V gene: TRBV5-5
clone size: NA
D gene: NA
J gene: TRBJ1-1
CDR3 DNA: TGTGCCAGCAGCTTGGTAGCGGGTTCTCTTGAAGCTTTCTTT
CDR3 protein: CASSLVAGSLEAFF

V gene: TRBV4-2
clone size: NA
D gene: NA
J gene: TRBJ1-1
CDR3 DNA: TGTGCCAGCAGCCAAGATCATCCGGGGGTCACTGAAGCTTTCTTT
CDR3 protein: CASSQDHPGVTEAFF

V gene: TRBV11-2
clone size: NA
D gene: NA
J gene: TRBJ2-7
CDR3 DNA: TGTGCCAGCAGCTGGGGGGCCGGGGGATTTTACGAGCAGTACTTC
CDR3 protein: CASSWGAGGFYEQYF

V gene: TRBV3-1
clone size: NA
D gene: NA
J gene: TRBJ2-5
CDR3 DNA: TGTGCCAGCAGCCAAGCGGGGCTAGCAGGAGTGAGGAGGATGGGTGAGCAGTACTTC
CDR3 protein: CASSQAGLAGVRRMGEQYF

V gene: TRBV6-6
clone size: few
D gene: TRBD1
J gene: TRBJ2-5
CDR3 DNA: TGTGCCAGCAATCTCGACAGGGCGGTTGGGACCCAGTACTTC
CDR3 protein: CASNLDRAVGTQYF

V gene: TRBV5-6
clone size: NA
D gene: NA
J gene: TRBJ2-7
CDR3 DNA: TGTGCCAGCAGTCAAATGGTGGTGGGTAAAAACATTCGGTACTTC
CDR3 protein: CASSQMVVGKNIRYF

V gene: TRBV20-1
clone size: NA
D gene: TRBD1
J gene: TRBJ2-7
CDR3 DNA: TGCAGTTGGACAGGGGCCGCCTGGGGGGACGAGCAGTACTTC
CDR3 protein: CSWTGAAWGDEQYF

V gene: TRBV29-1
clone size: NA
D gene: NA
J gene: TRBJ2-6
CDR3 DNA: TGCAGCGTTTGGTCTGGGGCCAACGTCCTGACTTTC
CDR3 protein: CSVWSGANVLTF

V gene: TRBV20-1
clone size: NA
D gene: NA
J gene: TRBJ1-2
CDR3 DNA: TGCAGTGCTAGAGTGGAGCCCTTTTCGGGTGGCTACACCTTC
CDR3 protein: CSARVEPFSGGYTF

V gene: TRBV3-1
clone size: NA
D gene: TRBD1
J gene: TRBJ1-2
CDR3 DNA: TGTGCCAGCAGCCGCGGGACAGGACTTACGAACTATGGCTACACCTTC
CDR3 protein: CASSRGTGLTNYGYTF

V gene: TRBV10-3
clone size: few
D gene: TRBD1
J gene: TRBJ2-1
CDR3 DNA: TGTGCCATCAGCCTCGGGACAGGTGAGGGTGAGCAGTTCTTC
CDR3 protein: CAISLGTGEGEQFF

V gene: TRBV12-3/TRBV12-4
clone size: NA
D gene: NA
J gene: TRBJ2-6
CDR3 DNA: TGTGCCAGTACCACCGCGGGTTGGGCCAACGTCCTGACTTTC
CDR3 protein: CASTTAGWANVLTF

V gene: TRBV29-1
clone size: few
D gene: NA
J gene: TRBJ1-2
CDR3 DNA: TGCAGCGTTGAATCCGGGACCTATGGCTACACCTTC
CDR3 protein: CSVESGTYGYTF

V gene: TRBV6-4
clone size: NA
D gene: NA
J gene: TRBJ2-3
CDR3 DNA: TGTGCCAGCAGTGCCGAGGTAGCTTCAGATACGCAGTATTTT
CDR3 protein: CASSAEVASDTQYF

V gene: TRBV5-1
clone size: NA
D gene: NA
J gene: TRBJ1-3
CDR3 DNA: TGCGCCAGCAGCAGTCCGAGCTCTGGAAACACCATATATTTT
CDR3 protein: CASSSPSSGNTIYF

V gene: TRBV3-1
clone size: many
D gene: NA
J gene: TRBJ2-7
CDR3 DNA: TGTGCCAGCAGCCAATTATCTAAGGACGAGCAGTACTTC
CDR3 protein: CASSQLSKDEQYF

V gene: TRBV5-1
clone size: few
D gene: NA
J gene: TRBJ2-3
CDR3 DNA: TGCGCCAGCAGCTTGGCGGGACCCCTCGAGGATACGCAGTATTTT
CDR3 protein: CASSLAGPLEDTQYF

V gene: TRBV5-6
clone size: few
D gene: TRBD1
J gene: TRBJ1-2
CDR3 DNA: TGTGCCAGCAGCGCGGACAGGGTCTATGGCTACACCTTC
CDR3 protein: CASSADRVYGYTF

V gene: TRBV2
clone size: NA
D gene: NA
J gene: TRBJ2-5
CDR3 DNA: TGTGCCTCCACAGCAGGCGCGGTCGAGACCCAGTACTTC
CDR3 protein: CASTAGAVETQYF

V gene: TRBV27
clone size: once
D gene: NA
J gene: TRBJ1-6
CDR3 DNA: TGTGCCAGCAGTTTATCTTTCCGGGGACGGAGTGGGTATAATTCACCCCTCCACTTT
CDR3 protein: CASSLSFRGRSGYNSPLHF

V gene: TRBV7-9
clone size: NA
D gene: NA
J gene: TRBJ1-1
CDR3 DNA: TGTGCCAGCAGCTTATCGGGAACAGTGGCTGAAGCTTTCTTT
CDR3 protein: CASSLSGTVAEAFF